These 32 T cell receptor beta chains were sequenced from one sample in a study of T cells in tuberculosis. Sequencing used immunoSEQ multiplex PCR; TCRdb keeps in-frame clones, though not all of them. The sample lists tens of thousands of clones, about nine tenths occurring once. Sequenced material: PBMCs. The receptors were gathered from a donor between 10 and 35 years old with latent tuberculosis or without tuberculosis infection.

J is TRBJ1-4 and V is TRBV2; 11 nucleotides match TRBD1. CDR3 length: 15 amino acids. CDR1 and CDR2 from the germline V gene are SNHLY and FYNNEI. V lost 6 bases to trimming and J lost 7 bases; unmatched junction nucleotides: 7. The CDR3 is CASSESGTGGEKLFF. The CDR3 DNA is TGTGCCAGCAGCGAATCTGGGACAGGGGGTGAAAAACTGTTTTTT.

The V call is TRBV4-3, the J call TRBJ2-5; 10 bases match TRBD1. The CDR3 runs 15 residues. Germline CDR1 reads LGHNA; CDR2 reads YSLEER. Trimming at V came to 1 base and at J to 4 bases, leaving 3 bases not matched to a gene. CDR3 sequence: CASSQGQGARETQYF. In DNA form, the CDR3 reads TGCGCCAGCAGCCAAGGACAGGGGGCAAGAGAGACCCAGTACTTC.

V usage is TRBV28 and J usage is TRBJ2-2; D is ambiguous. This CDR3 is 13 amino acids long. The germline V gene encodes CDR1 MDHEN and CDR2 SYDVKM. V shed 6 bases and J shed 0 bases, with 5 bases lying between them. CDR3 residues: CASRYSNTGELFF. In DNA form, the CDR3 reads TGTGCCAGCAGGTACTCGAACACCGGGGAGCTGTTTTTT.

The chain employs TRBV30 and TRBJ1-5, with no clear D. The CDR3 contains 13 residues. Trimming cost V 4 bases and J 3 bases, with 10 bases left between them. Germline values: CDR1 GTSNPN, CDR2 SVGIG (reference sequence). CDR3 loop: CAWNSGYNQPQHF. The CDR3 coding sequence is TGTGCCTGGAATTCAGGATACAATCAGCCCCAGCATTTT.

J is TRBJ2-2 and V is TRBV27; D possibly corresponds to TRBD1 (6 bases). There are 15 residues in the CDR3. Germline CDR1 MNHEY, CDR2 SMNVEV (reference sequence). Trimming stripped 9 bases from V and 1 base from J, with 15 bases between. The chain's CDR3 is CASRKGTLNTGELFF. The CDR3 coding sequence is TGTGCCAGTCGAAAGGGGACACTGAACACCGGGGAGCTGTTTTTT.

The rearrangement uses TRBV30 and TRBJ2-7; 8 nucleotides agree with TRBD1. The CDR3 loop spans 13 amino acids. Germline V gives CDR1 GTSNPN, CDR2 SVGIG (reference sequence). Losses at the gene ends were 8 bases for V and 3 bases for J; bases not matched to a gene: 9. CDR3 sequence: CAQTGAGNYEQYF. The CDR3 DNA sequence: TGTGCCCAGACAGGGGCTGGGAACTACGAGCAGTACTTC.

A single count supports this clone. CDR3 sequence: CASSLSQDGELFF. CDR3 nucleotides: TGTGCCAGCAGCTTGTCCCAGGACGGGGAGCTGTTTTTT. The V call is TRBV7-2, the J call TRBJ2-2, with D unclear. The germline V gene encodes CDR1 SGHTA and CDR2 FQGNSA. This CDR3 region has 13 residues. The V end lost 3 bases, the J end lost 7 bases, and 9 bases lay between the germline ends.

The chain has TRBV7-9 and TRBJ1-2; no clear D gene. Germline values: CDR1 SEHNR, CDR2 FQNEAQ (reference sequence). Trimming left V 2 bases short and J 2 bases short, with 18 bases between. The CDR3 has 17 amino acids. The CDR3 DNA is TGTGCCAGCAGCTTATCTGAAAACACTAATAAGAACTATGGCTACACCTTC. Translated: CASSLSENTNKNYGYTF.

The chain links TRBV6-6 to TRBJ1-4; no clear D. V dropped 2 bases and J dropped 8 bases, with 12 bases sitting between them. CDR1 is MNHNY, CDR2 SVGAGI, per germline (reference sequence). The CDR3 covers 14 residues. This CDR3 reads CASSYATPGEKLFF. CDR3 sequence (DNA): TGTGCCAGCAGTTACGCCACTCCCGGGGAAAAACTGTTTTTT.

This clone was seen just once. The chain links TRBV7-9 to TRBJ1-6; D gene unclear. The germline V gene encodes CDR1 SEHNR and CDR2 FQNEAQ (reference sequence). V lost 3 bases, J lost 0 bases, and 18 bases lay in between. The CDR3 contains 19 residues. The CDR3, as DNA: TGTGCCAGCAGCTTTGCGGGGATCGACCCGAGCTCCTATAATTCACCCCTCCACTTT. Its translation: CASSFAGIDPSSYNSPLHF.

The CDR3 here is CASSYQGGGANEQYF. The CDR3 DNA reads as TGTGCCAGCAGCTACCAGGGTGGGGGGGCGAACGAGCAGTACTTC. The chain employs TRBV7-2 and TRBJ2-7; D is possibly TRBD2 (7 bases). The germline V and J ends were trimmed by 4 bases and 5 bases, with 18 bases remaining between them. CDR1 is SGHTA and CDR2 is FQGNSA in the germline V gene. The length of the CDR3 is 15 residues.

The V call is TRBV15, the J call TRBJ2-7; D call uncertain. Germline assignment: CDR1 LNHNV and CDR2 YYDKDF (reference sequence). The V end lost 0 bases, the J end lost 4 bases, and 7 bases lay between the germline ends. This CDR3 contains 13 residues. The CDR3 spells CATSRDMSYEQYF. The CDR3 region has the DNA TGTGCCACCAGCAGAGATATGTCGTACGAGCAGTACTTC.

The chain combines TRBV11-2 with TRBJ1-1; possible D gene TRBD1, 6 bases. V lost 2 bases to trimming and J lost 4 bases, with 8 bases between them. Looked up from germline, CDR1 is SGHAT and CDR2 is FQNNGV. The length of the CDR3 is 13 residues. This CDR3 is CASSLTRGTEAFF. The CDR3 DNA reads TGTGCCAGCAGCTTAACCAGGGGCACTGAAGCTTTCTTT.

The chain uses TRBV5-1 and TRBJ1-1; D is uncertain. The V gene lost 4 bases and the J gene lost 2 bases, with 12 bases spanning the gap. The CDR3 consists of 14 residues. Germline loops: CDR1 SGHRS, CDR2 YFSETQ. CDR3 sequence reads: CASSPGRGNTEAFF. The CDR3 region has the DNA TGCGCCAGCAGCCCTGGACGGGGAAACACTGAAGCTTTCTTT. The full variable domain, completed using reference TRBV5-1 and TRBJ1-1, is KAGVTQTPRYLIKTRGQQVTLSCSPISGHRSVSWYQQTPGQGLQFLFEYFSETQRNKGNFPGRFSGRQFSNSRSEMNVSTLELGDSALYLCASSPGRGNTEAFFGQGTRLTVV.

The V and J genes are TRBV2 and TRBJ1-6; a weak D match, TRBD1 (5 bases). This CDR3 is 12 amino acids long. Germline V gene lookup returns CDR1 SNHLY and CDR2 FYNNEI. Trimming removed 9 bases at V and 7 bases at J, with 10 bases between. The CDR3, as DNA: TGTGCCAGACAGGAGTCAAATTCACCCCTCCACTTT. It translates to CARQESNSPLHF.

The chain is built from TRBV2 and TRBJ2-3; D is uncertain. Germline V gene lookup returns CDR1 SNHLY and CDR2 FYNNEI. The CDR3 loop spans 16 amino acids. The ends were cut back, 1 base at V and 5 bases at J, with 16 bases in the middle. CDR3 region: CASSEGALRSEDTQYF. The CDR3 coding sequence is TGTGCCAGCAGTGAAGGGGCCTTGCGTTCTGAAGATACGCAGTATTTT.

The chain combines TRBV9 with TRBJ2-4, with 12 bases aligning to TRBD2. Germline CDR1 is SGDLS and CDR2 is YYNGEE. The CDR3 sequence is 16 residues long. Germline trimming cut 4 bases from V and 4 bases from J; bases unmatched to any gene: 6. The CDR3 DNA sequence: TGTGCCAGCAGCCCACTAGCGGGAGGCATAAAAAACATTCAGTACTTC. This encodes CASSPLAGGIKNIQYF.

The rearrangement uses TRBV19 and TRBJ1-4; tentative D call: TRBD1 (6 bases). Trimming pared 5 bases from V and 8 bases from J, leaving 18 bases between. Germline values: CDR1 LNHDA, CDR2 SQIVND (reference sequence). This CDR3 spans 15 amino acids. CDR3 amino acids: CASSVLQGVMEKLFF. As DNA, the CDR3 is TGTGCCAGTAGTGTCCTACAGGGCGTAATGGAAAAACTGTTTTTT.

The chain combines TRBV28 with TRBJ1-1; 9 nucleotides match TRBD1. This CDR3 is built from 14 residues. The V segment lost 6 bases and the J segment 4 bases; nucleotides outside the gene matches: 6. From germline, CDR1 is MDHEN and CDR2 SYDVKM. In nucleotides, the CDR3 is TGTGCCAGCAGACTACAGGGGGCGACCACTGAAGCTTTCTTT. It translates to CASRLQGATTEAFF.

The chain employs TRBV4-3 and TRBJ1-2, with 7 bases that match TRBD1. Germline V gene sequence: CDR1 LGHNA, CDR2 YSLEER. The CDR3 covers 13 residues. With 5 bases clipped from V and 8 bases from J, the junction kept 8 bases outside the gene matches. The CDR3: CASSELQGNGYTF. CDR3 sequence (DNA): TGCGCCAGCAGCGAACTACAGGGGAACGGCTACACCTTC.

The chain is built from TRBV7-6 and TRBJ2-1; TRBD2 matches 14 bases. V trimming: 4 bases; J trimming: 7 bases; junction bases outside the gene matches: 6. CDR1 is SGHVS, CDR2 FNYEAQ, per germline. This CDR3 has 16 amino acids. The CDR3 is CASSYSGLAGANEQFF. CDR3 nucleotide sequence: TGTGCCAGCAGCTATTCGGGACTAGCGGGAGCAAATGAGCAGTTCTTC.

This clone appeared a single time. The chain carries TRBV28 and TRBJ1-1; D remains ambiguous. V was cut by 5 bases and J by 11 bases, with 18 bases left in between. The CDR3 is 13 residues long. The germline CDR1 and CDR2 sequences are MDHEN and SYDVKM. The CDR3 is CASSPLGREEAFF. The CDR3 nucleotides read TGTGCCAGCAGTCCCCTTGGGAGGGAGGAGGCTTTCTTT.

The CDR3 sequence is CASSFTGAEQYF. The CDR3 nucleotides read TGTGCCAGCAGCTTTACAGGGGCCGAGCAGTACTTC. The chain combines TRBV11-2 with TRBJ2-7; 7 bases match TRBD1. Germline loops: CDR1 SGHAT, CDR2 FQNNGV. The length of the CDR3 is 12 residues. The V gene end was trimmed by 3 bases and the J gene end by 6 bases; junction bases not matched to a gene: 2.

V gene TRBV28 combines with J gene TRBJ2-7; TRBD1 agrees at 7 bases. This CDR3 spans 15 amino acids. V lost 5 bases to trimming and J lost 3 bases; unmatched junction nucleotides: 10. CDR1 is MDHEN and CDR2 is SYDVKM in the germline V gene. The CDR3 sequence is CASSPPGQPFYEQYF. The CDR3 DNA reads as TGTGCCAGCAGTCCTCCGGGACAGCCATTCTACGAGCAGTACTTC.

This chain links TRBV7-2 with TRBJ1-2; D remains ambiguous. Germline CDR1 SGHTA, CDR2 FQGNSA. The length of the CDR3 is 11 residues. Trimming removed 6 bases from V and 8 bases from J, with 10 bases in between. CDR3 sequence (DNA): TGTGCCAGCAGACCCGCGGGCGGCTACACCTTC. Protein sequence: CASRPAGGYTF.

The rearrangement uses TRBV28 and TRBJ2-7; 7 bases are a match to TRBD2. Germline V gene lookup returns CDR1 MDHEN and CDR2 SYDVKM. Unmatched junction bases numbered 5, after V lost 6 bases and J lost 0 bases. The CDR3 runs to 14 residues. CDR3 DNA sequence: TGTGCCAGCAGGGGGGGGGTCCGCTCCTACGAGCAGTACTTC. Amino acid sequence: CASRGGVRSYEQYF.

J is TRBJ1-2 and V is TRBV28; 9 bases map to TRBD1. The CDR3 is 14 residues long. J gave up 5 bases and V 9 bases, and 10 bases lay outside the gene matches. The germline V gene encodes CDR1 MDHEN and CDR2 SYDVKM. CDR3 bases: TGTGCCAGTGCTCCGGGGACAGGGCCTTATGGCTACACCTTC. This codes for CASAPGTGPYGYTF.

The chain is built from TRBV5-1 and TRBJ2-1; 8 bases align to TRBD2. The germline CDR1 and CDR2 sequences are SGHRS and YFSETQ. CDR3 size: 15 residues. The ends lost 1 base at V and 9 bases at J; junction bases unmatched: 9. The CDR3 nucleotides are TGCGCCAGCAGCTTGTTTTTGGCGGGGGGTGGTGAGCAGTTCTTC. Protein sequence: CASSLFLAGGGEQFF.

The chain joins TRBV5-1 to TRBJ2-3, with 7 positions matching TRBD2. Germline V gene data show CDR1 as SGHRS and CDR2 as YFSETQ. V dropped 5 bases and J dropped 4; count of bases not matched to a gene: 13. The CDR3 consists of 16 residues. Written as DNA, the CDR3 is TGCGCCAGCAGGGGCCCAGGCGGGGGAATAGCAGATACGCAGTATTTT. Its translation: CASRGPGGGIADTQYF.

This clone was detected only once. The genes are TRBV19 and TRBJ2-7; D is possibly TRBD2 (7 bases). The CDR3 totals 15 residues. Deletions cut 1 base from V and 6 bases from J, with 16 bases between. Germline CDR1 LNHDA, CDR2 SQIVND (reference sequence). The CDR3 coding sequence is TGTGCCAGTAGTATAGTCGGGGGGCGAAAGCTCGAGCAGTACTTC. This gives the protein CASSIVGGRKLEQYF.

This chain connects TRBV9 to TRBJ2-5, with TRBD2 matching 12 bases. This CDR3 contains 18 residues. Losses at the gene ends were 0 bases for V and 6 bases for J; bases not matched to a gene: 12. Germline V gene lookup returns CDR1 SGDLS and CDR2 YYNGEE. CDR3 sequence: CASSVGVGLAGWEKTQYF. The CDR3 bases are TGTGCCAGCAGCGTAGGGGTGGGACTAGCGGGCTGGGAAAAGACCCAGTACTTC.

This clone occurred a few times. This sequence joins TRBV2 and TRBJ1-6; D perhaps matches TRBD1 (6 bases). The CDR3 has 13 residues. Germline CDR1 is SNHLY and CDR2 is FYNNEI. Trimming stripped 6 bases from V and 7 bases from J, with 10 bases between. The DNA for the CDR3 is TGTGCCAGCAGGGAAACAGGGAATTCACCCCTCCACTTT. Protein sequence: CASRETGNSPLHF.